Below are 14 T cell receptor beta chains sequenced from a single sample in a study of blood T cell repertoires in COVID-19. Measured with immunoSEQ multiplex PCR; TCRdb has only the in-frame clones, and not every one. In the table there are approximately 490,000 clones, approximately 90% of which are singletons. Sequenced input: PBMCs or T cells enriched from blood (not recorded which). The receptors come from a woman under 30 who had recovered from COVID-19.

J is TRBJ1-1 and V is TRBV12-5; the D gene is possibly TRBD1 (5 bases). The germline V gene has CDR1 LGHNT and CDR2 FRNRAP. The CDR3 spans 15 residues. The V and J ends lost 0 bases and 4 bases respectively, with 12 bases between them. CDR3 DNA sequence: TGTGCTAGTGGTTTGGTAGACGGGGGGGGCACTGAAGCTTTCTTT. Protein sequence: CASGLVDGGGTEAFF.

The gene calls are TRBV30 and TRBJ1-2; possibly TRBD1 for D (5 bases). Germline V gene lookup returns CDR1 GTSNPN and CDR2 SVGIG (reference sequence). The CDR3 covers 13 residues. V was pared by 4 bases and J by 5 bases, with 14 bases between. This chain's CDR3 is CAWTQKGSYGYTF. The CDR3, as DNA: TGTGCCTGGACCCAGAAGGGGTCGTATGGCTACACCTTC.

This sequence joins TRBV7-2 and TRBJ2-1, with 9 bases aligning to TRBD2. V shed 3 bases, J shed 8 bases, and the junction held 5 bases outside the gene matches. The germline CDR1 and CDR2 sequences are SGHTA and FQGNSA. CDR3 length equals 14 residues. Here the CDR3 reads CASSLASGVDEQFF. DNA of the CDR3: TGTGCCAGCAGCTTGGCTAGCGGGGTGGATGAGCAGTTCTTC.

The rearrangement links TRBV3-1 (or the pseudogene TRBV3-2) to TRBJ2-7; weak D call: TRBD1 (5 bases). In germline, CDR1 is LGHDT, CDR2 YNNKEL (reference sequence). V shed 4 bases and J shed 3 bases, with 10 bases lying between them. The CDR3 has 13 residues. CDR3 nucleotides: TGTGCCAGCAGCCGACAGATCTTCTACGAGCAGTACTTC. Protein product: CASSRQIFYEQYF.

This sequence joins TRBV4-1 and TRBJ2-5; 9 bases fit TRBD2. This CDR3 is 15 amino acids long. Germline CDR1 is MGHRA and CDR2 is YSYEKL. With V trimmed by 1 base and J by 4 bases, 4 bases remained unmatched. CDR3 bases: TGCGCCAGCAGCCAAGGCCGTAGCGGGGGAGAGACCCAGTACTTC. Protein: CASSQGRSGGETQYF.

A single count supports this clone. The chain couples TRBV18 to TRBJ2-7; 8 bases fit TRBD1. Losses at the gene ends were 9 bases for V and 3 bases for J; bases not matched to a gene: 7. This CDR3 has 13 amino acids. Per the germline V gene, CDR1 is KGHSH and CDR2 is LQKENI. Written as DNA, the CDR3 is TGTGCCAGTAAAACAGGGGGAGGCTACGAGCAGTACTTC. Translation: CASKTGGGYEQYF.

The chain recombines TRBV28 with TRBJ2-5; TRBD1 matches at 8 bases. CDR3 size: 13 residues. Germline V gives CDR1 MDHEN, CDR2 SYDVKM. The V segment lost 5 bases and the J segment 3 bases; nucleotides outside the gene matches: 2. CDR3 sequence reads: CASSVQGEETQYF. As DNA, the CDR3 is TGTGCCAGCAGTGTACAGGGGGAAGAGACCCAGTACTTC. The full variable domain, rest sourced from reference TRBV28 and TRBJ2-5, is DVKVTQSSRYLVKRTGEKVFLECVQDMDHENMFWYRQDPGLGLRLIYFSYDVKMKEKGDIPEGYSVSREKKERFSLILESASTNQTSMYLCASSVQGEETQYFGPGTRLLVL.

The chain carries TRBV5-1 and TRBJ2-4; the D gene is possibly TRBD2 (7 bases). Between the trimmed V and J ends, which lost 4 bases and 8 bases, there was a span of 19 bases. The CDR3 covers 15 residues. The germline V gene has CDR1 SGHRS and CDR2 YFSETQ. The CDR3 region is CASSLGAGVTDIQYF. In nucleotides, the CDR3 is TGCGCCAGCAGCCTGGGGGCGGGGGTTACGGACATTCAGTACTTC.

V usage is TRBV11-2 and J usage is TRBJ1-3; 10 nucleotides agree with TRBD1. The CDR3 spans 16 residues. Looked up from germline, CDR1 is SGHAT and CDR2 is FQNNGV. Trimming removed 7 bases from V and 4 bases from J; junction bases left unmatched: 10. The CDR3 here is CASTMRQGAEGNTIYF. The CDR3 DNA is TGTGCCAGCACCATGAGACAGGGGGCGGAAGGAAACACCATATATTTT.

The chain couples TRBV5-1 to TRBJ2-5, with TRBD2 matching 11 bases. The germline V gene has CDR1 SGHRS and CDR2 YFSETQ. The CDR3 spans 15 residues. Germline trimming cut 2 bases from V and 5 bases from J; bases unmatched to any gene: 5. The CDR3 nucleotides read TGCGCCAGCAGCTTCGGGACTAGCGGTGGGGAGACCCAGTACTTC. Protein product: CASSFGTSGGETQYF.

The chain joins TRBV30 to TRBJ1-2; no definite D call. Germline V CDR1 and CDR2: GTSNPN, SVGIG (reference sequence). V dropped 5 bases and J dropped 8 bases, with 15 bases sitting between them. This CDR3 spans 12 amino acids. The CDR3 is CAWFGELLGYTF. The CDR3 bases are TGTGCCTGGTTCGGGGAGCTTCTGGGCTACACCTTC.

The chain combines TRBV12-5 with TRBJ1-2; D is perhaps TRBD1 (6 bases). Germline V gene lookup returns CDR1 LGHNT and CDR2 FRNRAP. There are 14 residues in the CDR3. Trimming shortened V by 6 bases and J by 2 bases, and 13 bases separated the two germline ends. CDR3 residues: CASGKDSSNYGYTF. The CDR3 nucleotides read TGTGCTAGTGGCAAGGACAGCTCCAACTATGGCTACACCTTC. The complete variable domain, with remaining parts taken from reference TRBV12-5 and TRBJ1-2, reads DARVTQTPRHKVTEMGQEVTMRCQPILGHNTVFWYRQTMMQGLELLAYFRNRAPLDDSGMPKDRFSAEMPDATLATLKIQPSEPRDSAVYFCASGKDSSNYGYTFGSGTRLTVV.

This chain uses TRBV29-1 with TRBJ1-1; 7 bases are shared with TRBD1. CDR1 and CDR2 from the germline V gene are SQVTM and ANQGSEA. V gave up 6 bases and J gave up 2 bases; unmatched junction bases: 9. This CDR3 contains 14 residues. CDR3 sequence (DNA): TGCAGCGTCGCCGGGGACAGCCTAAACACTGAAGCTTTCTTT. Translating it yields CSVAGDSLNTEAFF. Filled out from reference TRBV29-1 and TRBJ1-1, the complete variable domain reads SAVISQKPSRDICQRGTSLTIQCQVDSQVTMMFWYRQQPGQSLTLIATANQGSEATYESGFVIDKFPISRPNLTFSTLTVSNMSPEDSSIYLCSVAGDSLNTEAFFGQGTRLTVV.

The CDR3 spells CASSEQGGNQPQHF. The CDR3 DNA sequence: TGTGCCAGCTCAGAACAGGGGGGCAATCAGCCCCAGCATTTT. This chain connects TRBV18 to TRBJ1-5; 8 nucleotides line up with TRBD1. Germline V gives CDR1 KGHSH, CDR2 LQKENI. CDR3 length: 14 residues. Trimming cost V 5 bases and J 2 bases; bases outside gene matches: 2.